A single sample is the source of the 15 T cell receptor beta chains below, sequenced in a study of CD8 T cells in ankylosing spondylitis (dated by TCRdb to 2015 to 2018). Results and caveats for the whole study, not just this receptor: A TCR beta motif of several highly homologous amino acid variants appeared characteristic of blood from ankylosing spondylitis patients.

The antigens for these receptors are not known. Libraries came from 5' RACE. The run used an Illumina HiSeq 2500. TCRdb applied fastp at Q25 and MiXCR to the public reads, then kept only in-frame beta chains. For every CDR3 protein sequence, its rows merge into one entry that carries the most common genes and DNA. This sample holds some 800,000 distinct CDR3 sequences; about 10% were observed only once. The ten largest account for under 0.6% of the sample. Material: blood, either unsorted or a sorted T cell fraction (not recorded which). The origin of the receptors is a male donor with ankylosing spondylitis.

This clonotype showed up many times. This chain connects TRBV20-1 to TRBJ2-7, with 10 positions matching TRBD2. Trimming at V came to 0 bases and at J to 4 bases, leaving 6 bases not matched to a gene. This CDR3 region has 15 residues. Germline CDR1 and CDR2: DFQATT and SNEGSKA (reference sequence). CDR3 in DNA: TGCAGTGCTAGAGACCGACTAGCGGGTGGTTACGAGCAGTACTTC. Translation: CSARDRLAGGYEQYF.

The CDR3, as DNA: TGTGCCAGCAGTGACCGGGACAGCTACACTGAAGCTTTCTTT. Protein: CASSDRDSYTEAFF. The chain combines TRBV25-1 with TRBJ1-1; 7 bases agree with TRBD1. This CDR3 spans 14 amino acids. Trimming at V came to 3 bases and at J to 3 bases, leaving 4 bases not matched to a gene. Germline V gives CDR1 MGHDK, CDR2 SYGVNS.

The V call is TRBV7-9, the J call TRBJ2-1; weak D call: TRBD2 (6 bases). This CDR3 is built from 14 residues. Germline loops: CDR1 SEHNR, CDR2 FQNEAQ (reference sequence). Trimming stripped 6 bases from V and 8 bases from J, with 17 bases between. The CDR3 nucleotides read TGTGCCAGCAGGCCGGGAACTAGCATCTATGAGCAGTTCTTC. It yields the protein CASRPGTSIYEQFF.

The chain links TRBV5-1 to TRBJ1-2; D gene uncertain. The CDR3 loop spans 13 amino acids. Trimming left V 3 bases short and J 3 bases short, with 9 bases between. The germline gives CDR1 SGHRS, CDR2 YFSETQ. The CDR3 nucleotides are TGCGCCAGCAGCTCCACCAATTACTATGGCTACACCTTC. Translating gives CASSSTNYYGYTF.

This clonotype was detected many times. This rearrangement joins TRBV29-1 to TRBJ1-4, with TRBD1 as a possible D gene (6 bases). V shed 6 bases and J shed 3 bases, with 11 bases lying between them. This CDR3 region has 13 residues. Germline V gene data show CDR1 as SQVTM and CDR2 as ANQGSEA. The CDR3 nucleotides are TGCAGCGTCCAGGGGTTATCTAATGAAAAACTGTTTTTT. Protein product: CSVQGLSNEKLFF.

CDR3 sequence reads: CAISEGLLSYEQYF. The CDR3 region has the DNA TGTGCCATCAGTGAGGGGCTCCTCTCCTACGAGCAGTACTTC. The chain recombines TRBV10-3 with TRBJ2-7; no firm D call. CDR3 length: 14 residues. Trimming pared 2 bases from V and 0 bases from J, leaving 8 bases between. Per germline, CDR1 ENHRY and CDR2 SYGVKD.

This clonotype has only one observation. The chain has TRBV7-2 and TRBJ1-6; D uncertain. Trimming removed 4 bases from V and 9 bases from J, with 10 bases in between. In germline, CDR1 is SGHTA, CDR2 FQGNSA. The CDR3 runs to 13 residues. In nucleotides, the CDR3 is TGTGCCAGCAGCTCCCAGCGGTCTTCACCCCTCCACTTT. This sequence encodes CASSSQRSSPLHF.

This clonotype was counted between two and nine times. The J gene is TRBJ2-2, the V gene TRBV5-1, with D possibly TRBD2 on 5 matching bases. CDR3 size: 13 residues. Germline V gene sequence: CDR1 SGHRS, CDR2 YFSETQ. V dropped 6 bases and J dropped 6 bases, with 12 bases sitting between them. The CDR3 DNA follows: TGCGCCAGCAAGTTGAGGGTCCCCGGGGAGCTGTTTTTT. Its protein is CASKLRVPGELFF.

The rearrangement uses TRBV7-2 and TRBJ1-1; D is ambiguous. V lost 2 bases, J lost 1 base, and 8 bases lay in between. From germline, CDR1 is SGHTA and CDR2 FQGNSA. This CDR3 comprises 14 residues. The CDR3 loop is CASSLTSTNTEAFF. In DNA form, the CDR3 reads TGTGCCAGCAGCTTAACCAGTACGAACACTGAAGCTTTCTTT.

This clonotype was detected a few times. V is TRBV20-1 and J is TRBJ2-1, with 8 nucleotides matching TRBD2. Looked up from germline, CDR1 is DFQATT and CDR2 is SNEGSKA (reference sequence). The CDR3 length is 16 residues. The junction had 14 bases not matched to a gene; V was cut back by 2 bases and J by 8 bases. In DNA, the CDR3 is TGCAGTGCTAGATTTTGGGTGGGGACTAGGGAGCATGAGCAGTTCTTC. Its translation: CSARFWVGTREHEQFF.

The chain is built from TRBV20-1 and TRBJ1-2, with D possibly matching TRBD1 (6 bases). Germline values: CDR1 DFQATT, CDR2 SNEGSKA (reference sequence). V lost 5 bases and J lost 6, with 19 bases in between. The CDR3 runs 14 residues. CDR3 in DNA: TGCAGTGCTCCACGGGGGCAGGGGATGAATGGCTACACCTTC. Translated: CSAPRGQGMNGYTF.

Ten or more counts support this clonotype. The CDR3, as DNA: TGCAGCGTTGCCTCGGGGACCCAGTACTTC. Its protein is CSVASGTQYF. The chain has TRBV29-1 and TRBJ2-5; no clear D gene. Germline assignment: CDR1 SQVTM and CDR2 ANQGSEA. Trimming left V 4 bases short and J 7 bases short, with 7 bases between. The CDR3 is 10 amino acids.

This sequence joins TRBV27 and TRBJ1-5; D unclear. This CDR3 contains 15 residues. Germline CDR1 is MNHEY and CDR2 is SMNVEV (reference sequence). Trimming shortened V by 0 bases and J by 2 bases, and 8 bases separated the two germline ends. DNA for the CDR3: TGTGCCAGCAGTTTATCCAGGAGTGGCAATCAGCCCCAGCATTTT. Protein: CASSLSRSGNQPQHF.

Remarks on this clonotype: The junction shows a germline mismatch at one end, possibly a read error. V usage is TRBV7-7 and J usage is TRBJ2-1; 9 positions match TRBD1. The CDR3 is made up of 16 amino acids. Per germline, CDR1 SSHAT and CDR2 FNYEAQ (reference sequence). The CDR3 spells CASSVNRDRDYNEQFF. The CDR3 DNA follows: TGTGCTAGCAGCGTTAACCGGGACAGGGACTACAATGAGCAGTTCTTC.

This chain uses TRBV5-1 with TRBJ2-3, with D maybe TRBD1 (6 bases). Germline V gives CDR1 SGHRS, CDR2 YFSETQ. The V and J ends lost 2 bases and 3 bases respectively, with 16 bases between them. The CDR3 covers 16 residues. The CDR3 bases are TGCGCCAGCAGCTTCAATCCAGGGGATGGGACAGATACGCAGTATTTT. This encodes CASSFNPGDGTDTQYF.